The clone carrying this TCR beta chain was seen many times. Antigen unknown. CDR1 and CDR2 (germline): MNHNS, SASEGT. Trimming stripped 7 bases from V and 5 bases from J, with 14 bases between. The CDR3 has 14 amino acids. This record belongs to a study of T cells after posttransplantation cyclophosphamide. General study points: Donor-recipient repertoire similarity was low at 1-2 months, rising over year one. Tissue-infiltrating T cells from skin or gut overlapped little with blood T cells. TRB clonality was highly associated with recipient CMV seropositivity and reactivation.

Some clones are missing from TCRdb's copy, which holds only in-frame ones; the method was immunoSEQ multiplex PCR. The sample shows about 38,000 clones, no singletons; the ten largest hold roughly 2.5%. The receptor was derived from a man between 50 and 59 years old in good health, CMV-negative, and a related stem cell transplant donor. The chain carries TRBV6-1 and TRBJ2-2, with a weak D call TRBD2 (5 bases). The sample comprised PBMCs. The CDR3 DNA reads TGTGCCAGCACCCCACCCGGGGTGACCGGGGAGCTGTTTTTT. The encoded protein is CASTPPGVTGELFF.